This T cell receptor (beta chain) was sequenced for a study of control samples from healthy donors and cancer patients. V shed 2 bases and J shed 4 bases, with 11 bases lying between them. This CDR3 comprises 14 residues. From germline, CDR1 is MGHRA and CDR2 YSYEKL. Only in-frame clones appear in the TCRdb table, and some are missing; sequencing was by immunoSEQ multiplex PCR. In the table there are about 160,000 clones, under 96% of which are singletons. The chain joins TRBV4-1 to TRBJ1-1; no clear D. Sequencing was done on a sample of blood. This receptor was obtained from a woman in her 30s in good health. The CDR3 bases are TGCGCCAGCAGCCAATACACTCTGTCCACTGAAGCTTTCTTT. Its translation: CASSQYTLSTEAFF.